Sequencing of this T cell receptor (beta chain) was carried out in a study of T cell responses to AZD1222 COVID-19 vaccine. At the level of the study: Samples with a second dose at about 4 or about 12 weeks were pooled together. Broader study findings: Only a handful of AZD1222 recipients tested seropositive at baseline. Unmutated variant regions are reportedly targeted by nearly half of spike-specific TCRs.

On this clone: Its cognate antigen is unknown.

The table came from immunoSEQ multiplex PCR; TCRdb's copy has only in-frame clones and leaves some out. The sample lists some 90,000 clones, approximately 90% seen once, with about 1.4% in the top ten. The CDR3 sequence is 11 residues long. V lost 6 bases and J lost 8, with 10 bases in between. Germline V lookup: CDR1 SNHLY, CDR2 FYNNEI. This chain connects TRBV2 to TRBJ1-2; the D gene is possibly TRBD1 (6 bases). The sample consisted of peripheral blood, taken on day 0 of AZD1222 vaccination. The TCR sequence derives from an adult in good health. The CDR3 loop reads CASRVDRGYTF. CDR3 sequence (DNA): TGTGCCAGCAGGGTAGACAGGGGCTACACCTTC.